The sequence of this T cell receptor (beta chain) was determined in a study of T cells in Graves' hyperthyroidism and ophthalmopathy (dated by TCRdb to between 2018 and 2020). For context, the study as a whole: Peripheral blood samples were taken at the time of initial diagnosis, prior to any treatment. In addition, the study compared T-cell repertoires in thyroid tissue and in blood from roughly 6 Graves' hyperthyroidism patients. Prospective prediction of ophthalmopathy was tested in an independent validation cohort consisting of 18 hyperthyroidism patients and more than 15 patients who later progressed to ophthalmopathy. The roughly 100 discovery patients were randomly split 7:3 into training and test sets. The paper reports TCR Vbeta CDR3 sequencing of about 140 peripheral blood samples: 43 ophthalmopathy, under 80 hyperthyroidism and approximately 17 progressor patients. Following sampling, methimazole starting at 30 mg daily was given to hyperthyroidism patients, and high-dose intravenous methylprednisolone was given to ophthalmopathy patients. To identify distinguishing TCR V-J signatures, a discovery cohort of 90 to 100 patients was used, comprising 40 to 45 with Graves' ophthalmopathy and about 59 with stable Graves' hyperthyroidism. Study-level results and caveats: A 13 V-J signature model separated ophthalmopathy from stable hyperthyroidism, with around 90% sensitivity and roughly 84% specificity in cross-validation and 80%/75% in testing. Most expanded thyroid clonotypes (frequency above 0.001) were also detected in blood, a finding suggesting that blood repertoires may reflect thyroid immune responses. During validation, the model predicted progression to ophthalmopathy a median of approximately six months ahead of onset, with just under 71% sensitivity and 72% to 80% specificity. Sample size was not statistically predetermined, and blinding of investigators to group allocation was not performed.

18 amino acids form the CDR3, both terminal residues included. The retained sequence is limited to the CDR3, 54 bases, with the frame set at the first base. V ends up 3 bases short and J 4 bases short, with an unmatched junction base count of 13. The germline V gene (reference sequence) sets CDR1 to SGHNT and CDR2 to YYREEE. Graves' hyperthyroidism was defined as stable when no progression to ophthalmopathy occurred over 18 months of follow-up. Hyperthyroidism patients were aged 18 to 65 years and newly diagnosed, with disease duration of less than 2 months. Exclusion was applied to patients with uncontrolled infections, other autoimmune diseases, pregnancy or lactation. Clinical symptoms, serum thyroxine and TRAb, thyroid ultrasound, and orbital computed tomography formed the basis for the diagnoses. PBMCs were separated from roughly 10 ml of fresh peripheral blood using Ficoll-Paque density gradient centrifugation. Total RNA was extracted with Trizol reagent, and quality was checked on an Agilent 2100 Bioanalyzer.

A few counts support this clonotype. No cognate antigen has been identified for it. The CDR3 does not close with the conserved phenylalanine or tryptophan, likely indicating a read error. The TCR beta CDR3 regions were amplified from RNA transcripts. A first-round RT-PCR of the TCR CDR3 used the HTBI primer set with the Qiagen OneStep RT-PCR kit. Libraries were constructed in a second round of multiplex PCR, after which size selection and purification were performed. Sequencing of the libraries was done on an Illumina HiSeq2000 using paired-end 100 bp reads. The study's processing was this. Raw data were processed with SOAPnuke, discarding reads with adapters, uncalled bases, mean Phred below 15, or no exact constant-primer or identifier match. COPE v1.2.5 was used to merge the high-quality paired reads, and each unique nucleotide sequence was defined as a clonotype. MiTCR v1.1 was used to align clonotypes to the IMGT TRBV, TRBD and TRBJ reference segments. The analysis was restricted to V-J combinations with a frequency above 0.0001, which together covered over 99% of the repertoires. A TCS score was defined as the ratio of F50 (clonal expansion) to E x V (chaos), with BLOSUM62-based TCRdist applied between CDR3 peptides within each V-J. Welch's t-statistics and random forest reduced roughly 500 V-J features to 13, which were used in a naive Bayes classifier (R e1071). TCRdb reanalyzed the raw reads on its own, using fastp at Q25 for trimming and MiXCR for clone calling, and kept in-frame beta chains. For every CDR3 protein sequence, its rows merge into one entry that carries the most common genes and DNA. What appears here as the V and J calls and clone size reflects TCRdb's work, not the paper's. The sample table records 300,000 to 400,000 distinct CDR3 sequences; roughly 18% of these occur just once. The ten largest clones capture around 54% of the sample.

Input material: blood. The clonotype comes from a woman in her forties or fifties with Graves' hyperthyroidism. The chain employs TRBV5-4 and TRBJ1-2; the junction holds 12 bases that match TRBD1. The encoded CDR3 is CASSSGGTGGAAAYGYTC. The DNA sequence is as follows: TGTGCCAGCAGCTCGGGAGGGACAGGGGGCGCAGCGGCCTATGGCTACACCTGC.